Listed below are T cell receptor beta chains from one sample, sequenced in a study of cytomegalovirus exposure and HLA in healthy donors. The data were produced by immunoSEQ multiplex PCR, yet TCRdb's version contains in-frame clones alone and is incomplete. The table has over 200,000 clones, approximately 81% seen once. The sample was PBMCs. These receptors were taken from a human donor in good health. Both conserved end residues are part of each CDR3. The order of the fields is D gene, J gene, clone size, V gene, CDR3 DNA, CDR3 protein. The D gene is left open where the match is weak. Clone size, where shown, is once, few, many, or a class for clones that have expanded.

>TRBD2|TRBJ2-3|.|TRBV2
TGTGCCAGCAGTGAATGGGCTAGCGGGAGTCCAGATACGCAGTATTTT
CASSEWASGSPDTQYF
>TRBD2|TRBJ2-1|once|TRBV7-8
TGTGCCAGCAGCCCCCGGACTAGCGGAGATGAGCAGTTCTTC
CASSPRTSGDEQFF
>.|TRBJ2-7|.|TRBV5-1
TGCGCCAGCAGCCTAGGACAGGGGACTAGATCTGACGAGCAGTACTTC
CASSLGQGTRSDEQYF
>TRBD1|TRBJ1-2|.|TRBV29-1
TGCAGCGTCTCAGGAAGGGGGCAGAACTATGGCTACACCTTC
CSVSGRGQNYGYTF
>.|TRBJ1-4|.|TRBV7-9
TGTTCCAGCAGCTTAGCAGGGGCCCTGGGTGAAAAACTGTTTTTT
CSSSLAGALGEKLFF
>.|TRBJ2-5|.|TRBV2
TGTGCCAATAGTGGAGCCAGGGACACACAAGAGACCCAGTACTTC
CANSGARDTQETQYF
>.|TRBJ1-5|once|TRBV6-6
TGTGCCAGCACCCTTGGGGGGAGGAATCAGCCCCAGCATTTT
CASTLGGRNQPQHF
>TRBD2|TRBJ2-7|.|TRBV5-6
TGTGCCAGCAGCTTGGGGTTTTCCACTAGCGGGAGCTACGAGCAGTACTTC
CASSLGFSTSGSYEQYF
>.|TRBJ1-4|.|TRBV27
TGTGCCAGCAGTCGCACAGCAACTAATGAAAAACTGTTTTTT
CASSRTATNEKLFF
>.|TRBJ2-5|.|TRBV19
TGTGCCAGTAGTTTCAAGGCGGTAGACCGGTACCAAGAGACCCAGTACTTC
CASSFKAVDRYQETQYF
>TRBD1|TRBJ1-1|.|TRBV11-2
TGTGCCAGCAGCTTAGCATATGGACAGGGGGCGCCTCAGGCCACTGAAGCTTTCTTT
CASSLAYGQGAPQATEAFF
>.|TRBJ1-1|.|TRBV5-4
TGTGCCAGCAGCGCGCGGGACGGGGAGAACACTGAAGCTTTCTTT
CASSARDGENTEAFF
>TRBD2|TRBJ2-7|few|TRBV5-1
TGCGCCAGCAGCTTGGTGGGGGGGAACTACGAGCAGTACTTC
CASSLVGGNYEQYF
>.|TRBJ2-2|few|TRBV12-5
TGTGCTAGTGGACAGACCAACACCGGGGAGCTGTTTTTT
CASGQTNTGELFF
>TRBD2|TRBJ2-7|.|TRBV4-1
TGCGCCAGCAGCCAAGATTTTAGTGCGGGAGGAGGGGAGCAGTACTTC
CASSQDFSAGGGEQYF
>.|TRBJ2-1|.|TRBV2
TGTGCCAGCAGTGAATCAGGCGTAGAGCAGTTCTTC
CASSESGVEQFF
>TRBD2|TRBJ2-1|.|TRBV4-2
TGTGCCAGCAGCCTACTCCCGGGACTAGCGTCGGACAATGAGCAGTTCTTC
CASSLLPGLASDNEQFF
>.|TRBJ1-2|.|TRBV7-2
TGTGTCAGCAGCTTATCCAGGGACTATGGCTACACCTTC
CVSSLSRDYGYTF
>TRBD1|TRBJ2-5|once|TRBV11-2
TGTGCCAGCAGCTTAAGGACAGGGCCCCAAGAGACCCAGTACTTC
CASSLRTGPQETQYF
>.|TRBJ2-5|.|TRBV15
TGTGCCACCAGCAGAGATTTCAAAGAGACCCAGTACTTC
CATSRDFKETQYF